Given below is one T cell receptor beta chain in context. Antigen unknown. This sample was taken from a study of cytomegalovirus exposure and HLA in healthy donors. Overall study findings and caveats: Rare sequences made up most TCRs, while some public TCRs were found in many donors.

The PCR used 60 Vbeta and 13 Jbeta primers. Data came from immunoSEQ multiplex PCR; TCRdb stores just in-frame clones and leaves some out. The table records approximately 110,000 clones, over 60% of them present only once. The ends were cut back, 1 base at V and 5 bases at J, with 14 bases in the middle. CDR1 is SGHTA, CDR2 FQGTGA, per germline. CDR3 length equals 15 residues. The sample taken for sequencing was PBMCs. This chain joins TRBV7-3 and TRBJ1-2; perhaps TRBD1 as D (6 bases). This receptor was obtained from a woman aged 25 to 45 in good health and CMV-seronegative. CDR3 sequence (DNA): TGTGCCAGCAGCTTAATGGTCGGGACATCTTATGGCTACACCTTC. Protein sequence: CASSLMVGTSYGYTF.